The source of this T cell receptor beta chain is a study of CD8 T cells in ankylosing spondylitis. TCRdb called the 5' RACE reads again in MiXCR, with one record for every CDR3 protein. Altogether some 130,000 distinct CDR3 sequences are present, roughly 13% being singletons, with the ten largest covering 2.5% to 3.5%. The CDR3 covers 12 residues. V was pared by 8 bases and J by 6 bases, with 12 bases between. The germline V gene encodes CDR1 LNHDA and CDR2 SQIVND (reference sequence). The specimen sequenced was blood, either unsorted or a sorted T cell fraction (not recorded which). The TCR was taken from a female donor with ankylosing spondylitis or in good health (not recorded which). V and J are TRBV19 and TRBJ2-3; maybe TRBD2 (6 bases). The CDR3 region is CASQRREDTQYF. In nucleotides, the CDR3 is TGTGCCAGTCAAAGACGGGAGGATACGCAGTATTTT. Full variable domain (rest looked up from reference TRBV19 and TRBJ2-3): DGGITQSPKYLFRKEGQNVTLSCEQNLNHDAMYWYRQDPGQGLRLIYYSQIVNDFQKGDIAEGYSVSREKKESFPLTVTSAQKNPTAFYLCASQRREDTQYFGPGTRLTVL.